This passage covers 27 T cell receptor beta chains from one sample sequenced in a study of cytomegalovirus exposure and HLA in healthy donors. The study ran its PCR with 60 Vbeta and 13 Jbeta primers. Measured with immunoSEQ multiplex PCR; TCRdb has only the in-frame clones, and not every one. In all, the sample yields about 160,000 clones. Specimen: PBMCs. These receptor sequences come from a woman aged 45 to 65 in good health and CMV-seronegative.

The V gene is TRBV2, the J gene TRBJ1-2, with D possibly TRBD1 on 5 matching bases. CDR1 is SNHLY, CDR2 FYNNEI, per germline. This CDR3 has 15 amino acids. V gave up 4 bases and J gave up 0 bases, with 12 bases separating them. The CDR3 coding sequence is TGTGCCAGCAGTGTTACAGGCACACCTAACTATGGCTACACCTTC. This encodes CASSVTGTPNYGYTF.

The V and J genes are TRBV6-5 and TRBJ2-2, with D maybe TRBD1 (6 bases). The V end was cut by 10 bases, the J end by 3 bases, with 12 bases between. This CDR3 is built from 13 residues. In germline, CDR1 is MNHEY, CDR2 SVGAGI. CDR3: CATLDSHTGELFF. The CDR3, as DNA: TGTGCCACCTTGGACAGTCACACCGGGGAGCTGTTTTTT.

The chain has TRBV30 and TRBJ1-1; the D gene is possibly TRBD1 (5 bases). Germline V gene data show CDR1 as GTSNPN and CDR2 as SVGIG (reference sequence). V was cut by 0 bases and J by 3 bases, with 8 bases left in between. The CDR3 is made up of 13 amino acids. The CDR3 sequence is CAWSVGGDTEAFF. The CDR3 DNA sequence: TGTGCCTGGAGTGTCGGGGGAGACACTGAAGCTTTCTTT. The whole variable domain, remainder taken from reference TRBV30 and TRBJ1-1, is SQTIHQWPATLVQPVGSPLSLECTVEGTSNPNLYWYRQAAGRGLQLLFYSVGIGQISSEVPQNLSASRPQDRQFILSSKKLLLSDSGFYLCAWSVGGDTEAFFGQGTRLTVV.

This chain connects TRBV9 to TRBJ2-7; perhaps TRBD2 as D (6 bases). Germline V gene data show CDR1 as SGDLS and CDR2 as YYNGEE. The CDR3 covers 15 residues. Trimming took off 4 bases at V and 3 bases at J, with 17 bases between the two ends. CDR3 sequence: CASSHSGESNYEQYF. The CDR3 bases are TGTGCCAGCAGCCATAGCGGCGAATCCAACTACGAGCAGTACTTC.

This CDR3 is CATSRVARGNSPLHF. CDR3 in DNA: TGTGCCACCAGCAGAGTAGCCAGGGGTAATTCACCCCTCCACTTT. The rearrangement joins TRBV15 to TRBJ1-6; a possible D gene is TRBD1 (6 bases). Trimming shortened V by 1 base and J by 6 bases, and 10 bases separated the two germline ends. The CDR3 length is 15 residues. The germline CDR1 and CDR2 sequences are LNHNV and YYDKDF (reference sequence). Together with reference TRBV15 and TRBJ1-6, the CDR3 gives the full variable domain: DAMVIQNPRYQVTQFGKPVTLSCSQTLNHNVMYWYQQKSSQAPKLLFHYYDKDFNNEADTPDNFQSRRPNTSFCFLDIRSPGLGDTAMYLCATSRVARGNSPLHFGNGTRLTVT.

J is TRBJ2-1 and V is TRBV29-1; TRBD1 matches 9 bases. The CDR3 spans 14 residues. The germline gives CDR1 SQVTM, CDR2 ANQGSEA. Germline trimming cut 3 bases from V and 7 bases from J; bases unmatched to any gene: 7. CDR3 residues: CSVDRTGVNNEQFF. The CDR3 DNA sequence: TGCAGCGTTGACAGGACAGGGGTGAATAATGAGCAGTTCTTC.

This chain connects TRBV27 to TRBJ1-2; 8 bases line up with TRBD1. Looked up from germline, CDR1 is MNHEY and CDR2 is SMNVEV (reference sequence). The CDR3 is made up of 14 amino acids. The junction had 5 bases not matched to a gene; V was cut back by 4 bases and J by 4 bases. CDR3 residues: CASSSGQGGYGYTF. The CDR3 nucleotides read TGTGCCAGCAGTTCCGGACAGGGCGGCTATGGCTACACCTTC.

The rearrangement joins TRBV28 to TRBJ1-2, with no clear D. The germline V gene has CDR1 MDHEN and CDR2 SYDVKM. V dropped 3 bases and J dropped 4 bases, with 15 bases sitting between them. This CDR3 spans 15 amino acids. The DNA for the CDR3 is TGTGCCAGCAGTTTTGTGCTCAGGTATCGCTATGGCTACACCTTC. The encoded protein is CASSFVLRYRYGYTF.

This rearrangement joins TRBV15 to TRBJ1-4, with 12 nucleotides matching TRBD1. Germline CDR1 is LNHNV and CDR2 is YYDKDF (reference sequence). The CDR3 runs 15 residues. V dropped 5 bases and J dropped 7; count of bases not matched to a gene: 5. CDR3 in DNA: TGTGCCACCAGCGGGGGGACAGGGGGCTCTGAAAAACTGTTTTTT. Protein: CATSGGTGGSEKLFF.

This rearrangement joins TRBV7-8 to TRBJ2-3, with 7 bases aligning to TRBD1. Unmatched junction bases numbered 5, after V lost 5 bases and J lost 0 bases. The germline V gene encodes CDR1 SGHVS and CDR2 FQNEAQ. This CDR3 spans 15 amino acids. In DNA, the CDR3 is TGTGCCAGCAGCGAGGGACAGACTAGCACAGATACGCAGTATTTT. Protein: CASSEGQTSTDTQYF.

This rearrangement joins TRBV5-1 to TRBJ2-7; TRBD1 might be the D (5 bases). The CDR3 is made up of 15 amino acids. Looked up from germline, CDR1 is SGHRS and CDR2 is YFSETQ. Trimming took off 0 bases at V and 3 bases at J, with 13 bases between the two ends. DNA for the CDR3: TGCGCCAGCAGCTTGGTGCCAGGGTCTAGCTACGAGCAGTACTTC. This sequence encodes CASSLVPGSSYEQYF.

The chain carries TRBV6-1 and TRBJ1-5, with 10 bases aligning to TRBD1. This CDR3 has 13 amino acids. Trimming at V came to 6 bases and at J to 5 bases, leaving 1 base not matched to a gene. Germline CDR1 reads MNHNS; CDR2 reads SASEGT. The CDR3 DNA follows: TGTGCCAGCAGGGGGACAGGGGATCAGCCCCAGCATTTT. This gives the protein CASRGTGDQPQHF.

J is TRBJ1-6 and V is TRBV9; 9 bases match TRBD1. J gave up 9 bases and V 0 bases, and 13 bases lay outside the gene matches. Germline V gene sequence: CDR1 SGDLS, CDR2 YYNGEE. This CDR3 is built from 18 residues. The CDR3 nucleotides are TGTGCCAGCAGCGTAGATGAGACAGGGGGTGGATTAGGTTCACCCCTCCACTTT. This gives the protein CASSVDETGGGLGSPLHF.

The rearrangement joins TRBV4-2 to TRBJ2-7; TRBD2 agrees at 11 bases. The CDR3 runs 15 residues. J lost 4 bases, V lost 4 bases, and 6 bases had no gene match. Germline CDR1 and CDR2: LGHNA and YNFKEQ. The CDR3 reads CASSPVASGRYEQYF. The CDR3 DNA reads TGTGCCAGCAGCCCCGTTGCTAGCGGGAGGTACGAGCAGTACTTC.

In the case of this clone: The identical CDR3 is also encoded by other nucleotide sequences in the sample. This chain connects TRBV30 to TRBJ1-5; D unresolved. With 0 bases removed from V and 3 bases from J, the gap between germline ends came to 6 bases. Germline CDR1 GTSNPN, CDR2 SVGIG (reference sequence). The length of the CDR3 is 13 residues. The CDR3 nucleotides read TGTGCCTGGAGTGTCAGATCCAATCAGCCCCAGCATTTT. Its protein is CAWSVRSNQPQHF.

The rearrangement uses TRBV5-4 and TRBJ2-1, with TRBD2 matching 10 bases. V gave up 4 bases and J gave up 1 base; unmatched junction bases: 5. The CDR3 sequence is 16 residues long. Per germline, CDR1 SGHNT and CDR2 YYREEE (reference sequence). The CDR3 sequence is CASSAGLARSYNEQFF. In nucleotides, the CDR3 is TGTGCCAGCAGCGCGGGACTAGCGCGTTCCTACAATGAGCAGTTCTTC.

With regard to this clone: The junction does not match germline at one end; this may be a read error. The CDR3 protein is CASSLNALAEGTQYF. In DNA, the CDR3 is TGTGCTAGCAGCTTAAATGCGTTAGCGGAAGGTACGCAGTATTTT. The V gene is TRBV7-7, the J gene TRBJ2-3; perhaps TRBD2 as D (6 bases). The CDR3 contains 15 residues. Germline lookup yields CDR1 SSHAT and CDR2 FNYEAQ (reference sequence).

The J gene is TRBJ1-5, the V gene TRBV18, with unresolved D. The ends were cut back, 2 bases at V and 4 bases at J, with 9 bases in the middle. This CDR3 has 14 residues. Germline CDR1 and CDR2: KGHSH and LQKENI. The chain's CDR3 is CASSPSAGNQPQHF. The CDR3 coding sequence is TGTGCCAGCTCACCATCCGCCGGGAATCAGCCCCAGCATTTT.

The rearrangement links TRBV6-5 to TRBJ2-1; unclear D gene. Looked up from germline, CDR1 is MNHEY and CDR2 is SVGAGI. This CDR3 contains 13 residues. V was pared by 5 bases and J by 9 bases, with 14 bases between. CDR3 amino acids: CASSPPVSSEQFF. CDR3 sequence (DNA): TGTGCCAGCAGTCCGCCCGTTAGTTCTGAGCAGTTCTTC.

This chain uses TRBV19 with TRBJ2-5; 7 bases map to TRBD2. The germline V gene encodes CDR1 LNHDA and CDR2 SQIVND (reference sequence). The CDR3 is made up of 15 amino acids. Trimming removed 5 bases from V and 2 bases from J; junction bases left unmatched: 8. The CDR3 protein is CASSSMASGQETQYF. CDR3 in DNA: TGTGCCAGTAGTTCGATGGCTAGCGGTCAAGAGACCCAGTACTTC.

V is TRBV6-5 and J is TRBJ2-7; possible D gene TRBD2, 6 bases. Trimming pared 2 bases from V and 1 base from J, leaving 12 bases between. CDR1 is MNHEY, CDR2 SVGAGI, per germline. This CDR3 comprises 15 residues. The CDR3 DNA follows: TGTGCCAGCAGTTACGCGGAGGGGCCATCCTACGAGCAGTACTTC. Encoded protein: CASSYAEGPSYEQYF.

The chain employs TRBV27 and TRBJ1-3, with D tentatively TRBD1 (5 bases). From germline, CDR1 is MNHEY and CDR2 SMNVEV (reference sequence). The length of the CDR3 is 16 residues. V dropped 2 bases and J dropped 0 bases, with 11 bases sitting between them. The CDR3 region is CASSLRGAHSGNTIYF. The CDR3 DNA reads as TGTGCCAGCAGTTTAAGGGGTGCTCACTCTGGAAACACCATATATTTT.

This sequence joins TRBV28 and TRBJ1-1; 10 positions agree with TRBD1. Germline V gene lookup returns CDR1 MDHEN and CDR2 SYDVKM. Losses at the gene ends were 7 bases for V and 9 bases for J; bases not matched to a gene: 8. The CDR3 totals 13 residues. In nucleotides, the CDR3 is TGTGCCAGCATTCGACCGGGACAGGGGAAAGCTTTCTTT. This gives the protein CASIRPGQGKAFF.

The chain is built from TRBV28 and TRBJ1-1, with TRBD1 as a possible D gene (6 bases). Germline V gives CDR1 MDHEN, CDR2 SYDVKM. Trimming removed 9 bases from V and 0 bases from J, with 8 bases in between. The CDR3 runs to 12 residues. CDR3 region: CASTGLNTEAFF. Here the CDR3 DNA reads TGTGCCAGTACAGGGCTGAACACTGAAGCTTTCTTT.

The rearrangement joins TRBV5-1 to TRBJ1-6; no definite D call. Germline V gene sequence: CDR1 SGHRS, CDR2 YFSETQ. The CDR3 is made up of 13 amino acids. V lost 4 bases to trimming and J lost 9 bases, with 11 bases between them. CDR3 amino acids: CASSGETRSPLHF. CDR3 coding DNA: TGCGCCAGCAGCGGGGAGACACGTTCACCCCTCCACTTT.

The chain carries TRBV18 and TRBJ1-2; D is perhaps TRBD1 (6 bases). The CDR3 totals 17 residues. Germline values: CDR1 KGHSH, CDR2 LQKENI. Trimming pared 2 bases from V and 0 bases from J, leaving 16 bases between. The CDR3 is CASSPGRVRGANYGYTF. The CDR3 DNA sequence: TGTGCCAGCTCACCAGGGAGAGTCAGGGGCGCTAACTATGGCTACACCTTC.

The rearrangement links TRBV9 to TRBJ2-1, with 9 positions matching TRBD2. The CDR3 has 18 residues. The V and J ends lost 0 bases and 2 bases, in that order; junction bases with no gene match: 9. Germline V CDR1 and CDR2: SGDLS, YYNGEE. The CDR3 sequence is CASSVEAGGRNTYNEQFF. The DNA for the CDR3 is TGTGCCAGCAGCGTAGAAGCGGGAGGAAGAAATACCTACAATGAGCAGTTCTTC.